This T cell receptor (beta chain) was identified during a study of shared clonotypes between healthy human individuals. Naive-designated CD8 cells lacked CD45RO, were positively enriched for CCR7, and omitted terminally differentiated effector memory CD45RA+ cells. Only in-frame clones appear in the TCRdb table, and some are missing; sequencing was by immunoSEQ multiplex PCR. The sample includes about 2 million clones, about 95% of them seen just once. The CDR3 has 15 residues. Per the germline V gene, CDR1 is PRHDT and CDR2 is FYEKMQ (reference sequence). Trimming stripped 0 bases from V and 2 bases from J, with 11 bases between.

The specimen sequenced was naive CD8+ T cells sorted from blood. The origin of this receptor is a man younger than 35 in good health. V is TRBV13 and J is TRBJ2-7; D is uncertain. The CDR3 nucleotides read TGTGCCAGCAGCTTAGGCGGCGTAAAACCCTACGAGCAGTACTTC. Its translation is CASSLGGVKPYEQYF.